This is a list of T cell receptor beta chains from one sample in a study of molecular identifiers for immune sequencing clone quantification. Using its own MiXCR run on the PCR reads, TCRdb lists one record per CDR3 protein. Here the sample spans some 320,000 distinct CDR3 sequences, over 20% being singletons. Sequenced material: naive CD8+ T cells from blood, with Jurkat cell RNA spiked in. The receptors derive from a human donor in good health. Some libraries in this study had Jurkat cell RNA spiked in. Each CDR3 is given with its conserved first and last residue. Fields, in order: clone size, V gene, J gene, D gene, CDR3 DNA, CDR3 protein. D genes are given only for firm matches. Clone size appears in some rows only: once, few, many, or a class for an expanded clone.

clone_size: .; v_call: TRBV6-2/TRBV6-3; j_call: TRBJ1-5; d_call: TRBD1; cdr3_nt: TGTGCCAGCGTAGCAAGAGAATGGACAGGGAAGTACAGCAATCAGCCCCAGCATTTT; cdr3_aa: CASVAREWTGKYSNQPQHF
clone_size: few; v_call: TRBV4-1; j_call: TRBJ2-7; d_call: TRBD1; cdr3_nt: TGCGCCAGCAGCCAAGAAGACAGGGCCTCCTACGAGCAGTACTTC; cdr3_aa: CASSQEDRASYEQYF
clone_size: many; v_call: TRBV6-5; j_call: TRBJ2-2; d_call: .; cdr3_nt: TGTGCCAGCAGTTACTCCAGGAACACCGGGGAGCTGTTTTTT; cdr3_aa: CASSYSRNTGELFF
clone_size: many; v_call: TRBV19; j_call: TRBJ1-5; d_call: .; cdr3_nt: TGTGCCAGTCACATTGGCAATCAGCCCCAGCATTTT; cdr3_aa: CASHIGNQPQHF
clone_size: many; v_call: TRBV7-9; j_call: TRBJ2-7; d_call: .; cdr3_nt: TGTGCCAGCAGCTACGACGGATTGTACTACGAGCAGTACTTC; cdr3_aa: CASSYDGLYYEQYF
clone_size: many; v_call: TRBV6-5; j_call: TRBJ2-7; d_call: .; cdr3_nt: TGTGCCAGCAAAAGGACAGACAGCTCCTACGAGCAGTACTTC; cdr3_aa: CASKRTDSSYEQYF
clone_size: few; v_call: TRBV19; j_call: TRBJ1-1; d_call: .; cdr3_nt: TGTGCCAGTAGTATAGGGACTTCCATGAACACTGAAGCTTTCTTT; cdr3_aa: CASSIGTSMNTEAFF
clone_size: many; v_call: TRBV28; j_call: TRBJ1-5; d_call: TRBD1; cdr3_nt: TGTGCCAGCGGTCGGACAGGGGGGGATCAGCCCCAGCATTTT; cdr3_aa: CASGRTGGDQPQHF
clone_size: few; v_call: TRBV19; j_call: TRBJ2-1; d_call: TRBD2; cdr3_nt: TGTGCCAGTAGTATAGCTTCGCGGGGGAAAGGTGAGCAGTTCTTC; cdr3_aa: CASSIASRGKGEQFF
clone_size: many; v_call: TRBV6-5; j_call: TRBJ1-2; d_call: TRBD1; cdr3_nt: TGTGCCAGCAGCTTCGGACAGGCGGGGATTCATGGCTACACCTTC; cdr3_aa: CASSFGQAGIHGYTF
clone_size: many; v_call: TRBV4-1; j_call: TRBJ2-5; d_call: TRBD2; cdr3_nt: TGCGCCAGCAGCCACGAACTAGCGGTCCAAGCCGAGACCCAGTACTTC; cdr3_aa: CASSHELAVQAETQYF
clone_size: .; v_call: TRBV2; j_call: TRBJ2-3; d_call: TRBD2; cdr3_nt: TGTGCCAGCAGTGGACTAGCGGGGGGTTACACTGATACGCAGTATTTT; cdr3_aa: CASSGLAGGYTDTQYF
clone_size: many; v_call: TRBV5-6; j_call: TRBJ2-7; d_call: .; cdr3_nt: TGTGCCAGCAGCTTGGGGGGGTTGTCTCGGGAGCAGTACTTC; cdr3_aa: CASSLGGLSREQYF
clone_size: many; v_call: TRBV7-8; j_call: TRBJ2-3; d_call: TRBD2; cdr3_nt: TGTGCCAGCAGCCCTGGACTAGCGGGGGGCACAGATACGCAGTATTTT; cdr3_aa: CASSPGLAGGTDTQYF
clone_size: few; v_call: TRBV7-6; j_call: TRBJ2-2; d_call: TRBD2; cdr3_nt: TGTGCCAGCAGCTTTTCTAGCGGGGGGAACACCGGGGAGCTGTTTTTT; cdr3_aa: CASSFSSGGNTGELFF
clone_size: many; v_call: TRBV7-9; j_call: TRBJ2-3; d_call: TRBD1; cdr3_nt: TGTGCCAGCAGCGGACAGGGGGGTCCAGATACGCAGTATTTT; cdr3_aa: CASSGQGGPDTQYF
clone_size: many; v_call: TRBV29-1; j_call: TRBJ2-2; d_call: TRBD1; cdr3_nt: TGCAGCGCTGGGGACAGAACCAGCGCGAACACCGGGGAGCTGTTTTTT; cdr3_aa: CSAGDRTSANTGELFF
clone_size: many; v_call: TRBV4-3; j_call: TRBJ2-7; d_call: .; cdr3_nt: TGCGCCAGCAGCCAAGAAACAGGTGTTGGGTACGAGCAGTACTTC; cdr3_aa: CASSQETGVGYEQYF
clone_size: many; v_call: TRBV14; j_call: TRBJ2-3; d_call: .; cdr3_nt: TGTGCCAGCAGCCAAGAATTCAGGAGGGGGGATACGCAGTATTTT; cdr3_aa: CASSQEFRRGDTQYF
clone_size: many; v_call: TRBV20-1; j_call: TRBJ1-6; d_call: .; cdr3_nt: TGCAGTGCCCGCGGTTACGAAACGGAGTCACCCCTCCACTTT; cdr3_aa: CSARGYETESPLHF
clone_size: many; v_call: TRBV14; j_call: TRBJ1-3; d_call: .; cdr3_nt: TGTGCCAGCAGCCGCCCTGGGCTGAGCTCTGGAAACACCATATATTTT; cdr3_aa: CASSRPGLSSGNTIYF
clone_size: many; v_call: TRBV4-1; j_call: TRBJ1-5; d_call: TRBD1; cdr3_nt: TGCGCCAGCAGCCACTGGACAGGGGGTGGCAATCAGCCCCAGCATTTT; cdr3_aa: CASSHWTGGGNQPQHF
clone_size: many; v_call: TRBV5-6; j_call: TRBJ2-3; d_call: TRBD1; cdr3_nt: TGTGCCAGCAGCTTCCCCACAGGGGTCAGCACAGATACGCAGTATTTT; cdr3_aa: CASSFPTGVSTDTQYF